This T cell receptor beta chain emerged from a study of T cell repertoires in cytomegalovirus infection. Study overall: Selected CMV epitopes included recently identified HLA-C-restricted ones as well as well-studied HLA-B-restricted ones. Based on public TCR beta signatures, there were indications of CMV infection and of a matching HLA type.

TCRdb reprocessed the reads with MiXCR, giving one entry per CDR3 protein. Of around 900,000 distinct CDR3 sequences in the sample, roughly 30% were seen once. Study-level results: Predominance within the ex vivo response was attributable to HLA-C-restricted CMV-specific TCR beta clonotypes. Using cumulative public TCR beta family frequency, the authors identified those who carried CMV together with the relevant HLA.

This clonotype was observed at least ten times. Antigen unknown. The sample was cultured CD8+ T cells from PBMCs, taken from culture after CMV antigen stimulation. This clonotype was obtained from a human donor in good health (CMV status not recorded). Some clones in this sample may be carry-over from other donors' samples.

CDR3 protein: CASSSRKLYGPRTDTQYF. DNA of the CDR3: TGTGCCAGCAGCTCCCGTAAACTCTATGGACCACGCACAGATACGCAGTATTTT. The chain uses TRBV11-2 and TRBJ2-3, with D hard to call. This CDR3 is 18 amino acids long. Germline V gene data show CDR1 as SGHAT and CDR2 as FQNNGV. V dropped 4 bases and J dropped 1 base, with 21 bases sitting between them.